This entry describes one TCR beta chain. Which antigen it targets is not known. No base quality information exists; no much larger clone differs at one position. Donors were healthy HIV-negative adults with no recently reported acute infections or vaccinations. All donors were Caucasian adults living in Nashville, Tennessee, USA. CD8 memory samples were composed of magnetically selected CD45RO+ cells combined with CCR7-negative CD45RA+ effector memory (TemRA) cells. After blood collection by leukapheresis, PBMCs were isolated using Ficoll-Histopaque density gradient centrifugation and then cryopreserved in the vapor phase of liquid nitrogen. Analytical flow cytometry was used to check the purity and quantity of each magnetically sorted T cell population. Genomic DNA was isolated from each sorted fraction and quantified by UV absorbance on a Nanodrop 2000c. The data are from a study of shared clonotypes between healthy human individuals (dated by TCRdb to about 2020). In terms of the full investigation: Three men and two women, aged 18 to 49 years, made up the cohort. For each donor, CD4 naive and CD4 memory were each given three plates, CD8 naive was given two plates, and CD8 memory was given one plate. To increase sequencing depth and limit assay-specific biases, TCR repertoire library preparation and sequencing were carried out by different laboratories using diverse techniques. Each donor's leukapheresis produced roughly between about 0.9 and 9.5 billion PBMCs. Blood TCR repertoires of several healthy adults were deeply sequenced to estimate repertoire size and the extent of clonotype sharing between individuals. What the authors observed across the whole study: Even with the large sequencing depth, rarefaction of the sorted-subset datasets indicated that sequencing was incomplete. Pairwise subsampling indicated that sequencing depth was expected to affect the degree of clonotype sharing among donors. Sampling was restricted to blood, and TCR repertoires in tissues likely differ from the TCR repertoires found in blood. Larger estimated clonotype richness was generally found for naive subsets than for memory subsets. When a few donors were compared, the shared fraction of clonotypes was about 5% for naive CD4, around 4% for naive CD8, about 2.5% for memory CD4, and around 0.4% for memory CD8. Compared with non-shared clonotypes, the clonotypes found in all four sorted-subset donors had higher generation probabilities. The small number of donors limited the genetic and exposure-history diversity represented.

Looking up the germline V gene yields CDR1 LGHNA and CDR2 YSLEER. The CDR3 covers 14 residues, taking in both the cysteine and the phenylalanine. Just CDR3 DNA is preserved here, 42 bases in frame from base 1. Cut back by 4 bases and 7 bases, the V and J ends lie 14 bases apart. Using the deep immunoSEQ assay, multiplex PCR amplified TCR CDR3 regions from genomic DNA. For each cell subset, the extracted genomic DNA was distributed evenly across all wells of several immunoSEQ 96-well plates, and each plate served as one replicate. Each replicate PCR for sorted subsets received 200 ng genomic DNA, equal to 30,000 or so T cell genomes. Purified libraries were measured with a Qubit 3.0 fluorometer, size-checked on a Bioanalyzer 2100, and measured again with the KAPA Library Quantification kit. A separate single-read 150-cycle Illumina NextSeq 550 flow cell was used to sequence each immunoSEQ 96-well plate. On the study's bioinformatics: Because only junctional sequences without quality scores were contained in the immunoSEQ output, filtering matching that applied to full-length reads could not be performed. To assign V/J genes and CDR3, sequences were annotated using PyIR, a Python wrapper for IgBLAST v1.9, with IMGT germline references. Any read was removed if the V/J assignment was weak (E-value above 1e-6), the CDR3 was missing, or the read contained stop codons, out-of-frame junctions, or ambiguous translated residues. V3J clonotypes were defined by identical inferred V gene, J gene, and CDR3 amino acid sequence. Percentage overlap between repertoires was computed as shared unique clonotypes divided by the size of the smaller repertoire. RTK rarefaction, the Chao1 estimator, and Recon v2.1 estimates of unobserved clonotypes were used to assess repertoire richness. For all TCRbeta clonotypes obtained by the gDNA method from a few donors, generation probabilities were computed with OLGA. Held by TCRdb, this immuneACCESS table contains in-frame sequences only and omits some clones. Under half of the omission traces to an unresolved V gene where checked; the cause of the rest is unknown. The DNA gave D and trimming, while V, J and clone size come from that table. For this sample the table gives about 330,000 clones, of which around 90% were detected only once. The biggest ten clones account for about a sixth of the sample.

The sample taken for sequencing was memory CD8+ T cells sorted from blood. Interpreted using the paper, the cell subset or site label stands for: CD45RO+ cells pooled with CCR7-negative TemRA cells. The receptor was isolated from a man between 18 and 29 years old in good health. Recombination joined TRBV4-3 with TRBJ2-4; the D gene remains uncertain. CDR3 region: CASSPDFFGNIQYF. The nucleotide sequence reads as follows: TGCGCCAGCAGCCCAGACTTCTTCGGGAACATTCAGTACTTC.